This T cell receptor beta chain appears in the sequencing data of a study of CD8 T cells in ankylosing spondylitis. About this clonotype itself: What it binds is not known.

Findings and limits, study-wide: Within ankylosing spondylitis blood, a TCR beta motif made up of eight or nine highly homologous variants appeared to be characteristic. Certain motif variants had earlier been reported in reactive arthritis synovial fluid and blood.

Construction of TCR beta libraries was performed using quantitative 5'-RACE with molecular barcodes. TCRdb independently ran MiXCR on the 5' RACE reads; one entry per CDR3 protein. The sample shows 200,000 to 250,000 distinct CDR3 sequences, around 16% of them seen only once. V gave up 2 bases and J gave up 7 bases, with 15 bases separating them. The CDR3 sequence is 15 residues long. CDR1 and CDR2 (germline): SGHTA, FQGTGA. Sequencing was carried out using blood, either unsorted or a sorted T cell fraction (not recorded which). The V call is TRBV7-3, the J call TRBJ2-1; TRBD2 is a possible D gene (5 bases). This clonotype originated in a male donor with ankylosing spondylitis. Here the CDR3 DNA reads TGTGCCAGCAGCTTAGGTGGAGGACTGGCGAATGAGCAGTTCTTC. Its protein product is CASSLGGGLANEQFF.